This record looks at one T cell receptor (beta chain) sequence and its context. Its specific antigen is unknown. No per-base quality is available; no much larger clone lies one base away. This specimen includes other DNA sequences encoding the same CDR3. The data stem from a study of shared clonotypes between healthy human individuals (dated by TCRdb to 2018 to 2020). Background for the entire study: Two women and three men aged 18 to 49 years were included in the cohort. For each donor, CD4 naive and CD4 memory were each run on three plates, CD8 naive on two plates, and CD8 memory on one plate. To estimate repertoire size and how much clonotype sharing occurs between individuals, the study deeply sequenced the blood TCR repertoires of five healthy adults. To increase sequencing depth and limit assay-specific biases, TCR repertoire library preparation and sequencing were carried out by different laboratories using diverse techniques. Leukapheresis yielded between about 0.8 and 9.5 billion PBMCs per donor. Points the paper makes about the study in general: Because the study included only a small number of donors, the genetic and exposure-history diversity represented was limited. Incomplete sequencing was indicated by rarefaction of sorted-subset datasets, despite the large sequencing depth. Sharing across a few donors was observed for approximately 5% of naive CD4, about 3.2% of naive CD8, 2% to 2.5% of memory CD4, and over 0.3% of memory CD8 clonotypes. Based on pairwise subsampling, the degree of clonotype sharing among donors was expected to be affected by sequencing depth. Naive subsets generally had larger estimated clonotype richness than memory subsets. Compared with non-shared clonotypes, the clonotypes found in all four sorted-subset donors had higher generation probabilities. Sampling was limited to blood, and TCR repertoires in tissue likely differ from TCR repertoires in blood.

Using the deep immunoSEQ assay, multiplex PCR amplified TCR CDR3 regions from genomic DNA. Extracted genomic DNA from each cell subset was spread evenly across all wells of several immunoSEQ 96-well plates, with each plate serving as a replicate. For sorted subsets, 150 to 250 ng genomic DNA, equal to about 30,000 T cell genomes, was loaded into each replicate PCR. Purified libraries were measured with a Qubit 3.0 fluorometer, size-checked on a Bioanalyzer 2100, and measured again with the KAPA Library Quantification kit. Each immunoSEQ 96-well plate was sequenced on its own single-read 150-cycle Illumina NextSeq 550 flow cell. Processing in the source paper ran as follows. Because only junctional sequences without quality scores were contained in the immunoSEQ output, filtering matching that applied to full-length reads could not be performed. To assign V/J genes and CDR3, sequences were annotated against IMGT germline references using PyIR, a Python wrapper for IgBLAST v1.9. Reads were filtered out if the reads had weak V/J assignments (E-value above 1e-6), no CDR3, stop codons, out-of-frame junctions, or ambiguous translated residues. V3J clonotypes were defined as sequences sharing an identical inferred V gene, J gene, and CDR3 amino acid sequence. Percentage overlap between repertoires was computed as shared unique clonotypes divided by the size of the smaller repertoire. Richness of each repertoire was evaluated using RTK rarefaction, the Chao1 estimator, and Recon v2.1 estimates of unobserved clonotypes. OLGA was used to compute generation probabilities for all TCRbeta clonotypes that the gDNA method yielded from four donors. This is the immuneACCESS table as TCRdb keeps it, with only in-frame sequences that have V and J called. A part of the clones is gone; compared with another copy, unresolved V genes explain less than half, and the rest is unexplained. Clonal size and the V and J genes are those of that table, whereas D and trimming came from the DNA. Present in this sample are approximately 2,000,000 clones, 90% to 95% of which were seen just once. The leading ten clones occupy over 1.5% of the sample.

CDR1 MGHRA and CDR2 YSYEKL were looked up in the germline V gene. Here V drops 1 base and J drops 7 bases, and the junction holds 2 bases not matched to any gene. The CDR3 measures 14 amino acids from cysteine to phenylalanine. Left in the record is the CDR3 DNA by itself, 42 bases read in frame from the first base. CD8 naive samples consisted of CD45RO-negative cells that were positively selected for CCR7, yielding a CD45RA+CCR7+ population without TemRA cells. Healthy HIV-negative adults with no recently reported acute infections or vaccinations were included as donors. Every donor was a Caucasian adult living in Nashville, Tennessee, USA. After blood collection by leukapheresis, PBMCs were isolated using Ficoll-Histopaque density gradient centrifugation and then cryopreserved in the vapor phase of liquid nitrogen. Analytical flow cytometry was used to check the purity and quantity of every magnetically sorted T cell population. Genomic DNA was isolated from every sorted fraction and measured by UV absorbance on a Nanodrop 2000c.

This receptor chain uses TRBV4-1 and TRBJ2-1, and 9 bases in between align with TRBD2. This clonotype originated in a man younger than 30 in good health. Some clones in this sample may be carry-over from other donors' samples. Material: naive CD8+ T cells from PBMCs. The cell subset or site tag for this specimen amounts to: CD45RA+CCR7+. CDR3 reads: CASSQVSGSNEQFF. The DNA reads TGCGCCAGCAGCCAAGTTAGCGGGAGTAATGAGCAGTTCTTC.